These 31 T cell receptor beta chains share one sample of origin, sequenced in a study of blood T cell repertoires in COVID-19. Only in-frame clones appear in the TCRdb table, and some are missing; sequencing was by immunoSEQ multiplex PCR. The sample shows about 210,000 clones, roughly nine tenths of them seen only once. The sample consisted of peripheral blood. The receptor source for this set is a woman aged 70-85 years with acute or convalescent COVID-19.

This sequence joins TRBV6-1 and TRBJ2-7; tentatively, D is TRBD1 (6 bases). The ends were cut back, 2 bases at V and 2 bases at J, with 10 bases in the middle. This CDR3 has 14 residues. Germline assignment: CDR1 MNHNS and CDR2 SASEGT. The CDR3 coding sequence is TGTGCCAGCAGTGAACCGGGACACCCCTACGAGCAGTACTTC. Its protein product is CASSEPGHPYEQYF.

The J gene is TRBJ1-1, the V gene TRBV14; possibly TRBD1 for D (5 bases). The V gene lost 2 bases and the J gene lost 0 bases, with 10 bases spanning the gap. Germline-derived CDR1 and CDR2 are SGHDN and FVKESK. The CDR3 is made up of 15 amino acids. CDR3 sequence reads: CASSQYQGLNTEAFF. The CDR3 DNA follows: TGTGCCAGCAGCCAATATCAGGGCTTGAACACTGAAGCTTTCTTT.

The J gene is TRBJ2-7, the V gene TRBV28; TRBD2 is a possible D gene (6 bases). V was trimmed by 7 bases and J by 5 bases, leaving 21 bases between them. From germline, CDR1 is MDHEN and CDR2 SYDVKM. The length of the CDR3 is 15 residues. This CDR3 is CASNRGDVVGNEQYF. In DNA, the CDR3 is TGTGCCAGCAATCGCGGGGACGTCGTAGGTAACGAGCAGTACTTC.

The chain is built from TRBV6-7 and TRBJ2-7; D might be TRBD2 (6 bases). TRBV6-7 is sorted into the ORF group, with uncertain function. V was cut by 6 bases and J by 3 bases, with 12 bases left in between. The CDR3 spans 13 residues. CDR3 nucleotide sequence: TGTGCCAGCAGGCGGGACTTACTCTACGAGCAGTACTTC. It codes for CASRRDLLYEQYF.

This clone has just a few counts. Here the CDR3 DNA reads TGTGCCAGCAGCTTAGCGACAGGGGAGGGTTATACTTTCTTT. Its protein product is CASSLATGEGYTFF. This sequence joins TRBV7-2 and TRBJ1-1; 8 bases align to TRBD1. The CDR3 covers 14 residues. V was clipped by 0 bases and J by 12 bases; unmatched bases: 9. The germline V gene encodes CDR1 SGHTA and CDR2 FQGNSA. The variable domain in full, completed from reference TRBV7-2 and TRBJ1-1, reads GAGVSQSPSNKVTEKGKDVELRCDPISGHTALYWYRQSLGQGLEFLIYFQGNSAPDKSGLPSDRFSAERTGGSVSTLTIQRTQQEDSAVYLCASSLATGEGYTFFGQGTRLTVV.

CDR3 nucleotide sequence: TGTGCCAGCAGCAAAAGGGTCCTAGCGGGAAACGATGAGCAGTTCTTC. Translating gives CASSKRVLAGNDEQFF. V usage is TRBV3-1 (or the pseudogene TRBV3-2) and J usage is TRBJ2-1; TRBD2 matches 9 bases. The CDR3 length is 16 residues. In germline, CDR1 is LGHDT, CDR2 YNNKEL (reference sequence). After removal of 5 bases from V and 8 bases from J, the junction contained 13 bases not matched to a gene.

The genes are TRBV6-5 and TRBJ1-1, with TRBD1 identical over 9 bases. The trim removed 2 bases at V and 4 bases at J, leaving 5 bases unmatched. Germline values: CDR1 MNHEY, CDR2 SVGAGI. The CDR3 runs 15 residues. CDR3 protein: CASSYGQGRSTEAFF. In DNA form, the CDR3 reads TGTGCCAGCAGTTACGGACAGGGGAGGAGCACTGAAGCTTTCTTT.

J is TRBJ1-6 and V is TRBV6-1; 7 bases are shared with TRBD1. J was trimmed by 7 bases and V by 4 bases; bases with no gene match: 10. The CDR3 extends over 16 amino acids. Germline V gene data show CDR1 as MNHNS and CDR2 as SASEGT. The CDR3 sequence is CASSVGGRQGNSPLHF. The CDR3 coding sequence is TGTGCCAGCAGTGTAGGAGGGAGACAGGGAAATTCACCCCTCCACTTT.

This sequence joins TRBV5-4 and TRBJ1-1, with a possible D match to TRBD1 (6 bases). In germline, CDR1 is SGHNT, CDR2 YYREEE (reference sequence). Trimming stripped 1 base from V and 4 bases from J, with 8 bases between. The CDR3 length is 13 residues. As DNA, the CDR3 is TGTGCCAGCAGCTTGTGGGGGCCCACTGAAGCTTTCTTT. It specifies CASSLWGPTEAFF. The full variable domain, completed using reference TRBV5-4 and TRBJ1-1, is ETGVTQSPTHLIKTRGQQVTLRCSSQSGHNTVSWYQQALGQGPQFIFQYYREEENGRGNFPPRFSGLQFPNYSSELNVNALELDDSALYLCASSLWGPTEAFFGQGTRLTVV.

This clone has only one observation. The gene calls are TRBV6-2 or TRBV6-3 and TRBJ1-1; 7 bases match TRBD1. From germline, CDR1 is MNHEY and CDR2 SVGEGT. Germline trimming cut 2 bases from V and 8 bases from J; bases unmatched to any gene: 5. CDR3 length equals 13 residues. CDR3 nucleotide sequence: TGTGCCAGCAGTTACGAGCAGGGGGGCGAAGCTTTCTTT. Amino acids: CASSYEQGGEAFF.

A few counts support this clone. The rearrangement links TRBV3-1 (or the pseudogene TRBV3-2) to TRBJ2-7; D remains ambiguous. V lost 0 bases and J lost 6, with 6 bases in between. The CDR3 has 12 residues. CDR1 and CDR2 from the germline V gene are LGHDT and YNNKEL (reference sequence). The CDR3 sequence: CASSQDLSEQYF. The CDR3 nucleotides are TGTGCCAGCAGCCAAGATCTTTCCGAGCAGTACTTC.

This clone was detected only a few times. In nucleotides, the CDR3 is TGTGCCAGCAGTGATGGGAGGAACACTGAAGCTTTCTTT. The encoded protein is CASSDGRNTEAFF. The chain is built from TRBV6-1 and TRBJ1-1; the D is unclear. V was clipped by 3 bases and J by 1 base, with 6 bases between them. Looked up from germline, CDR1 is MNHNS and CDR2 is SASEGT. There are 13 residues in the CDR3.

This chain links TRBV25-1 with TRBJ1-4, with TRBD1 identical over 10 bases. Trimming removed 4 bases from V and 5 bases from J; junction bases left unmatched: 13. Germline CDR1 MGHDK, CDR2 SYGVNS. The CDR3 runs 18 residues. CDR3 protein: CASSVAPGQGTRNEKLFF. The CDR3, as DNA: TGTGCCAGCAGTGTTGCCCCGGGACAGGGGACGAGGAATGAAAAACTGTTTTTT.

The V and J genes are TRBV12-3 or TRBV12-4 and TRBJ1-2; D remains ambiguous. V was pared by 6 bases and J by 5 bases, with 13 bases between. The CDR3 is made up of 13 amino acids. In DNA, the CDR3 is TGTGCCAGCAGCCCCAGGAATCGGTATGGCTACACCTTC. The encoded protein is CASSPRNRYGYTF.

The chain has TRBV4-1 and TRBJ2-1, with D perhaps TRBD2 (5 bases). The CDR3 contains 17 residues. From germline, CDR1 is MGHRA and CDR2 YSYEKL. V shed 3 bases and J shed 0 bases, with 15 bases lying between them. CDR3 amino acids: CASSQLLGGYSYNEQFF. The DNA for the CDR3 is TGCGCCAGCAGCCAGCTCCTCGGCGGGTACTCCTACAATGAGCAGTTCTTC.

This sequence joins TRBV29-1 and TRBJ1-2; 7 bases line up with TRBD1. Losses at the gene ends were 3 bases for V and 2 bases for J; bases not matched to a gene: 0. Germline loops: CDR1 SQVTM, CDR2 ANQGSEA. There are 12 residues in the CDR3. The CDR3 sequence is CSVETGNYGYTF. The CDR3 nucleotides read TGCAGCGTTGAGACAGGGAACTATGGCTACACCTTC.

This chain links TRBV5-4 with TRBJ2-5; 10 bases are shared with TRBD1. There are 15 residues in the CDR3. The V segment lost 4 bases and the J segment 4 bases; nucleotides outside the gene matches: 7. CDR1 is SGHNT, CDR2 YYREEE, per germline (reference sequence). This CDR3 reads CASSLTGGGLETQYF. In DNA form, the CDR3 reads TGTGCCAGCAGCCTGACAGGGGGCGGGTTAGAGACCCAGTACTTC.

This clone appeared a single time. V gene TRBV18 combines with J gene TRBJ2-5, with D unresolved. V was shortened by 4 bases and J by 1 base, with 10 bases between the two germline ends. This CDR3 comprises 14 residues. Germline V gene lookup returns CDR1 KGHSH and CDR2 LQKENI. The CDR3 nucleotides are TGTGCCAGCTCACGTCCTCCGGGCCAAGAGACCCAGTACTTC. Its protein is CASSRPPGQETQYF.

The chain carries TRBV5-1 and TRBJ2-3; 10 nucleotides match TRBD2. With 0 bases clipped from V and 5 bases from J, the junction kept 3 bases outside the gene matches. The CDR3 is 15 amino acids. Germline V gene sequence: CDR1 SGHRS, CDR2 YFSETQ. CDR3 sequence (DNA): TGCGCCAGCAGCTTGGCTCCTAGCGGGGGAGATACGCAGTATTTT. It yields the protein CASSLAPSGGDTQYF.

The V and J genes are TRBV4-1 and TRBJ1-3, with a weak D call TRBD1 (6 bases). Germline CDR1 is MGHRA and CDR2 is YSYEKL. The CDR3 extends over 14 amino acids. The V and J ends lost 4 bases and 4 bases respectively, with 11 bases between them. The CDR3 DNA reads as TGCGCCAGCAGCCCAACAGGGTTGGGAAACACCATATATTTT. This codes for CASSPTGLGNTIYF.

This clone was seen a few times. The chain recombines TRBV9 with TRBJ2-2; 7 bases align to TRBD2. The CDR3 length is 16 residues. J lost 4 bases, V lost 6 bases, and 12 bases had no gene match. Looked up from germline, CDR1 is SGDLS and CDR2 is YYNGEE. DNA of the CDR3: TGTGCCAGCACCACGGAGTCTGGGAGGGCCACCGGGGAGCTGTTTTTT. Residues: CASTTESGRATGELFF. The full variable domain, rest sourced from reference TRBV9 and TRBJ2-2, is DSGVTQTPKHLITATGQRVTLRCSPRSGDLSVYWYQQSLDQGLQFLIQYYNGEERAKGNILERFSAQQFPDLHSELNLSSLELGDSALYFCASTTESGRATGELFFGEGSRLTVL.

The V gene is TRBV2, the J gene TRBJ2-7; 12 bases are shared with TRBD2. The CDR3 covers 16 residues. Germline CDR1 SNHLY, CDR2 FYNNEI. The V and J ends lost 6 bases and 1 base, in that order; junction bases with no gene match: 7. The CDR3 sequence is CASRAASGGGSYEQYF. The CDR3, as DNA: TGTGCCAGCAGGGCGGCTAGCGGGGGGGGTTCCTACGAGCAGTACTTC.

CDR3 region: CASSQDSGGNSPLHF. CDR3 nucleotide sequence: TGCGCCAGCAGCCAAGATTCAGGGGGGAATTCACCCCTCCACTTT. The chain uses TRBV4-1 and TRBJ1-6; 7 bases agree with TRBD1. Trimming cost V 0 bases and J 7 bases; bases outside gene matches: 3. This CDR3 contains 15 residues. Germline V lookup: CDR1 MGHRA, CDR2 YSYEKL.

The gene calls are TRBV5-4 and TRBJ2-1; the D gene is possibly TRBD2 (5 bases). The V end lost 0 bases, the J end lost 4 bases, and 11 bases lay between the germline ends. CDR1 and CDR2 (germline): SGHNT, YYREEE (reference sequence). The CDR3 is 15 residues long. For the CDR3, the DNA is TGTGCCAGCAGCTTGGGAGGGCCACCGTACAATGAGCAGTTCTTC. Translated, it gives CASSLGGPPYNEQFF.

V usage is TRBV18 and J usage is TRBJ2-5; D not resolved. V gave up 4 bases and J gave up 0 bases, with 9 bases separating them. The CDR3 totals 14 residues. Germline CDR1 and CDR2: KGHSH and LQKENI. The CDR3 coding sequence is TGTGCCAGCTCACACGTACGGTACCAAGAGACCCAGTACTTC. This gives the protein CASSHVRYQETQYF.

This clone is a singleton in its sample. This chain links TRBV19 with TRBJ2-7; the match to TRBD1 covers 10 bases. V lost 4 bases, J lost 3 bases, and 6 bases stayed unmatched. The CDR3 covers 15 residues. From germline, CDR1 is LNHDA and CDR2 SQIVND (reference sequence). CDR3 coding DNA: TGTGCCAGTAGTACAACCGGGACAGGGGACTACGAGCAGTACTTC. Amino acids: CASSTTGTGDYEQYF.

The chain joins TRBV7-9 to TRBJ2-5, with D tentatively TRBD1 (6 bases). Germline-derived CDR1 and CDR2 are SEHNR and FQNEAQ (reference sequence). Trimming took off 2 bases at V and 3 bases at J, with 13 bases between the two ends. The CDR3 sequence is 15 residues long. The chain's CDR3 is CASSLQTGREETQYF. DNA for the CDR3: TGTGCCAGCAGCTTACAGACAGGAAGGGAAGAGACCCAGTACTTC.

The chain has TRBV7-2 and TRBJ1-1; 8 bases line up with TRBD1. Germline CDR1 and CDR2: SGHTA and FQGNSA. This CDR3 region has 15 residues. Trimming at V came to 5 bases and at J to 4 bases, leaving 9 bases not matched to a gene. This CDR3 is CASSTRDRITTEAFF. For the CDR3, the DNA is TGTGCCAGCAGCACCCGGGACAGGATAACCACTGAAGCTTTCTTT.

This chain uses TRBV15 with TRBJ2-3; possible D gene TRBD2, 5 bases. V was pared by 2 bases and J by 0 bases, with 9 bases between. Looked up from germline, CDR1 is LNHNV and CDR2 is YYDKDF (reference sequence). The CDR3 loop spans 15 amino acids. The CDR3 DNA is TGTGCCACCAGCAGATTGACTACCAGCACAGATACGCAGTATTTT. This gives the protein CATSRLTTSTDTQYF.

This chain connects TRBV5-4 to TRBJ2-5, with 8 bases matching TRBD1. V was pared by 4 bases and J by 5 bases, with 7 bases of the junction left unmatched. The CDR3 totals 14 residues. Germline assignment: CDR1 SGHNT and CDR2 YYREEE (reference sequence). The CDR3 is CASSRDRQGETQYF. In DNA, the CDR3 is TGTGCCAGCAGCAGGGACAGGCAGGGGGAGACCCAGTACTTC.

This clone was observed a few times. The chain is built from TRBV7-2 and TRBJ1-6, with D possibly TRBD1 on 5 matching bases. Looked up from germline, CDR1 is SGHTA and CDR2 is FQGNSA. The V gene lost 0 bases and the J gene lost 9 bases, with 15 bases spanning the gap. The CDR3 has 16 amino acids. CDR3 loop: CASSLATDREISPLHF. The CDR3 nucleotides read TGTGCCAGCAGCTTAGCGACAGATCGAGAGATTTCACCCCTCCACTTT.